These T cell receptor beta chains were read from a single sample in a study of beta chain features in type 1 diabetes. This table comes from immunoSEQ multiplex PCR, and its TCRdb copy is limited to in-frame clones, with some not included. The table records around 260,000 clones, roughly 25% of them present only once. Sequencing was performed on naive CD4+ T cells from blood. The receptor source for this set is a woman aged 30 to 39 with type 1 diabetes. CDR3s include the opening cysteine and the closing phenylalanine or tryptophan. A D gene is named only where the DNA matches it firmly. Expanded clones get a size class; other rows say once, few or many, or leave the size out.

- | - | TRBJ2-4 | TRBV7-9 | TGTGCCAGCAGAGGCACAGGGACGCTAGCCAAAAACATTCAGTACTTC | CASRGTGTLAKNIQYF
- | - | TRBJ1-3 | TRBV7-3 | TGTGCCAGCAGCCCCCACTCCACAGGGACTGGAAACACCATATATTTT | CASSPHSTGTGNTIYF
- | - | TRBJ2-5 | TRBV23-1 | TGCGCCAGCAGTCAATTAACAGGGAGACAAGAGACCCAGTACTTC | CASSQLTGRQETQYF
- | - | TRBJ2-7 | TRBV11-3 | TGTGCCAGCAGCTTAACGTCTAGCGAGCAGTACTTC | CASSLTSSEQYF
few | TRBD1 | TRBJ1-1 | TRBV15 | TGTGCCACCAGGGACAGGCCCTATGTGAACACTGAAGCTTTCTTT | CATRDRPYVNTEAFF
few | - | TRBJ1-2 | TRBV4-1 | TGCGCCAGCAGCCAAGGGTGGGCCATGAACTATGGCTACACCTTC | CASSQGWAMNYGYTF
- | TRBD2 | TRBJ2-3 | TRBV7-9 | TGTGCCAGCAGCGATAGCGGGAGGCCAGATACGCAGTATTTT | CASSDSGRPDTQYF
once | TRBD2 | TRBJ2-3 | TRBV7-2 | TGTGCCAGCAGCACCCGGACTAGCGGGAGCGGGCCAGATACGCAGTATTTT | CASSTRTSGSGPDTQYF
- | - | TRBJ1-2 | TRBV25-1 | TGTGCCAGCAGTGGAGGAGGGTGGAGTGGCTACACCTTC | CASSGGGWSGYTF
- | - | TRBJ2-1 | TRBV11-2 | TGTGCCAGCAGCCCACTAGTACTTGAGCAGTTCTTC | CASSPLVLEQFF
- | - | TRBJ2-4 | TRBV7-9 | TGTGCCAGCAGCTTAGCGCTGAGAGGACGGGAAGAGGGCAAAAACATTCAGTACTTC | CASSLALRGREEGKNIQYF
- | - | TRBJ1-1 | TRBV27 | TGTGCCAGCAGCTGGGACGGACAGATGAACACTGAAGCTTTCTTT | CASSWDGQMNTEAFF